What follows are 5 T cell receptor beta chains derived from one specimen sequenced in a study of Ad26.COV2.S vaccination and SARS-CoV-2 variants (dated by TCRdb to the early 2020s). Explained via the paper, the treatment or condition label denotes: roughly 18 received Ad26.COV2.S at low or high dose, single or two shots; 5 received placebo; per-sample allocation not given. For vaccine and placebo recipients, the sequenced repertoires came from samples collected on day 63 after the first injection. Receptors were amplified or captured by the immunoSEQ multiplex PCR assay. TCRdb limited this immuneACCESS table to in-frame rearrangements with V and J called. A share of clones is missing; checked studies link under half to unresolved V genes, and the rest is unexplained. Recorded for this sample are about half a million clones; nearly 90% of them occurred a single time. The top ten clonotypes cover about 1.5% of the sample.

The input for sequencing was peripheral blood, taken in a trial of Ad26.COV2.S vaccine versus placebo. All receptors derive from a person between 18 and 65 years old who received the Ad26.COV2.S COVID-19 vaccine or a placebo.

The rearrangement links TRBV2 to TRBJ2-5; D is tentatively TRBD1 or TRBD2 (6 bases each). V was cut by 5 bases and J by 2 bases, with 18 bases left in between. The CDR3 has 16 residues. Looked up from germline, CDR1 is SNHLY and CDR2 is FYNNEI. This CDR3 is CASSHGGSGRQETQYF. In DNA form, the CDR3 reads TGTGCCAGCAGTCACGGGGGCTCGGGAAGGCAAGAGACCCAGTACTTC.

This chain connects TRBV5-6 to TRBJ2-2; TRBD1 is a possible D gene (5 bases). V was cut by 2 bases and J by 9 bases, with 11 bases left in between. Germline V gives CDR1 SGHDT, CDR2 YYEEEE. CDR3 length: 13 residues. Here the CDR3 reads CASSFHRNWELFF. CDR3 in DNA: TGTGCCAGCAGCTTTCACAGGAACTGGGAGCTGTTTTTT.

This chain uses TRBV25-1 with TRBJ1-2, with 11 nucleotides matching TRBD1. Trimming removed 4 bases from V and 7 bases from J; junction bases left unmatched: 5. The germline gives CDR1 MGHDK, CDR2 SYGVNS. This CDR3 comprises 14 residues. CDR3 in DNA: TGTGCCAGCAGTGGGACAGGGGGCCGGCGTGGCTACACCTTC. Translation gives CASSGTGGRRGYTF.

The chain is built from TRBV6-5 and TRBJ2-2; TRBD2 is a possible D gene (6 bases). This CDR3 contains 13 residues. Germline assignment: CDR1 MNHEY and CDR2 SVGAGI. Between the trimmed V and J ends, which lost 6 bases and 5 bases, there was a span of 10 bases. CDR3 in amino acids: CASSWTTTGELFF. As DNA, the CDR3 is TGTGCCAGCAGCTGGACTACAACCGGGGAGCTGTTTTTT.

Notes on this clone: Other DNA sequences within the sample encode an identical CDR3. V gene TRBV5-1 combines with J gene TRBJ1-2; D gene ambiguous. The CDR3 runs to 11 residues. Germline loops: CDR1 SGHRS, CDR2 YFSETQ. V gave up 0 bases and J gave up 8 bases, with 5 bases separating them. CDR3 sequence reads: CASSLGGGYTF. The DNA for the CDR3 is TGCGCCAGCAGCTTGGGGGGAGGCTACACCTTC.